Included here is one TCR beta chain sequence, with context. The antigen remains undetermined. This record belongs to a study of beta chain features in type 1 diabetes. Study-wide findings and caveats: The question of HLA type influencing TCRB rearrangement was one that remained unresolved here. Type 1 diabetes patients showed a moderate but significant shortening of TCRB CDR3s in all four CD4+ subsets.

Expressed TCRB transcripts were sequenced, since all the RNA that had been isolated was reverse transcribed. Generated by immunoSEQ multiplex PCR, the TCRdb table keeps only in-frame clones and is missing some. The sample has some 250,000 clones, 25% to 35% seen once. Germline CDR1 is SQVTM and CDR2 is ANQGSEA. This CDR3 is 14 amino acids long. The germline V and J ends were trimmed by 3 bases and 2 bases, with 13 bases remaining between them. Material: central memory CD4+ T cells from blood. The sequence came from a young man in good health. The chain uses TRBV29-1 and TRBJ1-1; D may be TRBD1 (6 bases). CDR3 bases: TGCAGCGTTGAGGTGGCAGGGGTCAACACTGAAGCTTTCTTT. Amino acids: CSVEVAGVNTEAFF.